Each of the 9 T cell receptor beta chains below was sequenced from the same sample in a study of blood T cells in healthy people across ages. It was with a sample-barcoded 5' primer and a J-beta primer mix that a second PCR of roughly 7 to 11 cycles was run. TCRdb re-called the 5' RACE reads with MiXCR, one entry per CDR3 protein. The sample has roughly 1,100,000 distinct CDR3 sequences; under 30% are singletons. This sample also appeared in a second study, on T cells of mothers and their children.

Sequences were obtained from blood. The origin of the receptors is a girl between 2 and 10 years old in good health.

The CDR3 nucleotides are TGCGCCAGCAGCCCTAGGACAGGGGAGTCACCCCTCCACTTT. Translation: CASSPRTGESPLHF. The J gene is TRBJ1-6, the V gene TRBV5-1; 9 bases are a match to TRBD1. V trimming: 4 bases; J trimming: 10 bases; junction bases outside the gene matches: 6. The CDR3 is 14 amino acids. CDR1 and CDR2 from the germline V gene are SGHRS and YFSETQ.

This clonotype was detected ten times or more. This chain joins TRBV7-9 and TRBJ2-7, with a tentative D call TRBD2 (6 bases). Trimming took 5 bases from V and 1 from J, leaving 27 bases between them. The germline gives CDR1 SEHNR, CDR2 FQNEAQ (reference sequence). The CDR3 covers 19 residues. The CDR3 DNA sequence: TGTGCCAGCAGCCCTCGAACGTATAGTAGGGAGGTTGAATCCTACGAGCAGTACTTC. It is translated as CASSPRTYSREVESYEQYF.

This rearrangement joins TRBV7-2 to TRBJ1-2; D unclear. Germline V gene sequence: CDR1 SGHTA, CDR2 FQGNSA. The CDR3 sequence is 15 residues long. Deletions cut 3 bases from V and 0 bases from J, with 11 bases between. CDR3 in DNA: TGTGCCAGCAGCTTTGCGACAAGTACTAACTATGGCTACACCTTC. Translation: CASSFATSTNYGYTF.

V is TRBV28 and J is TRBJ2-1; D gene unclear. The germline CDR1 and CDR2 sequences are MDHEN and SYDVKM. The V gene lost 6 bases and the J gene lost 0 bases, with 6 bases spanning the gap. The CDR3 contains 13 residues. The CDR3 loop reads CASRRTSYNEQFF. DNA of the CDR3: TGTGCCAGCAGACGGACCTCCTACAATGAGCAGTTCTTC.

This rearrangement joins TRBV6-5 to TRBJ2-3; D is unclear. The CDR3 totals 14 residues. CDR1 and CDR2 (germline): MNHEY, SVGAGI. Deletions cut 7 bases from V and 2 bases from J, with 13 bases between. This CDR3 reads CASTPDGVTDTQYF. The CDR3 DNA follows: TGTGCCAGCACCCCGGATGGGGTCACAGATACGCAGTATTTT.

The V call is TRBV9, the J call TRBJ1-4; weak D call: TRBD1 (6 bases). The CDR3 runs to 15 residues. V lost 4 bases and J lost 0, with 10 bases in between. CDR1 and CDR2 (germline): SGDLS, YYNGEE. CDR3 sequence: CASSRQVTTNEKLFF. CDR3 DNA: TGTGCCAGCAGCCGACAGGTCACAACTAATGAAAAACTGTTTTTT.

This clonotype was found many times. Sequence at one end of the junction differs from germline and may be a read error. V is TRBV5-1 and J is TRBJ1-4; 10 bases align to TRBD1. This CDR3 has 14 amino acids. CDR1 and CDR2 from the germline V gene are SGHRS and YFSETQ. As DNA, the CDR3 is TGTGCCAGCAGCTCCGGGACAGGGGATGAAAAACTGTTTTTT. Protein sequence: CASSSGTGDEKLFF.

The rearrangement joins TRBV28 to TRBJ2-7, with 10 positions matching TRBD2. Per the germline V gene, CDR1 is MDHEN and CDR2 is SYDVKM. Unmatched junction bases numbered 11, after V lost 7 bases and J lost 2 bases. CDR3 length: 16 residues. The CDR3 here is CASNPNKREGPYEQYF. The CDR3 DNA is TGTGCCAGCAATCCGAACAAGCGGGAGGGCCCCTACGAGCAGTACTTC.

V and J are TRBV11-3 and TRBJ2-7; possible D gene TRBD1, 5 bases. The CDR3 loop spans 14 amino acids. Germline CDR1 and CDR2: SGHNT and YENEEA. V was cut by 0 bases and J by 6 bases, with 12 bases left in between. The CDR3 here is CASSLDPSRAEQYF. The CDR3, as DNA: TGTGCCAGCAGCTTAGACCCCTCCAGGGCCGAGCAGTACTTC. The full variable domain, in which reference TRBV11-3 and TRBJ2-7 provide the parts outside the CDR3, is EAGVVQSPRYKIIEKKQPVAFWCNPISGHNTLYWYLQNLGQGPELLIRYENEEAVDDSQLPKDRFSAERLKGVDSTLKIQPAELGDSAVYLCASSLDPSRAEQYFGPGTRLTVT.